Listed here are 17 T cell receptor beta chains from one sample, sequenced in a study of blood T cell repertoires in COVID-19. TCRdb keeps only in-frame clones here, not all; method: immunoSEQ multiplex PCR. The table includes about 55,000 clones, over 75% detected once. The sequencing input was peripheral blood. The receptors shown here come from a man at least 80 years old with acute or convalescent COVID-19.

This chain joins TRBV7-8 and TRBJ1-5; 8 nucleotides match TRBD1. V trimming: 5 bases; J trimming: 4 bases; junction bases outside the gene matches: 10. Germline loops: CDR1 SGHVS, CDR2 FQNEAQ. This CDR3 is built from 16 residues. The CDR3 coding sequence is TGTGCCAGCAGCCCAGGGGGCTTGGGGGAGAATCAGCCCCAGCATTTT. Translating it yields CASSPGGLGENQPQHF.

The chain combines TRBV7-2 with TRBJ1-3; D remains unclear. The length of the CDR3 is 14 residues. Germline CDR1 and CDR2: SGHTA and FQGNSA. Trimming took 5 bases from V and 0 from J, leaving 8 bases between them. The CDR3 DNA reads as TGTGCCAGCAGCCGCGGCCTCTCTGGAAACACCATATATTTT. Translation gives CASSRGLSGNTIYF.

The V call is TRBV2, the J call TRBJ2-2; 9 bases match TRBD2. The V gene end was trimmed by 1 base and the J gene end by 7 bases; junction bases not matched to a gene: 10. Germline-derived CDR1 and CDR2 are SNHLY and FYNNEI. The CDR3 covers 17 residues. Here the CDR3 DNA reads TGTGCCAGCAGTGAAGATATGACTAGCGGCGGGGTCGGGGAGCTGTTTTTT. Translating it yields CASSEDMTSGGVGELFF. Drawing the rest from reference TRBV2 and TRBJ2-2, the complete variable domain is EPEVTQTPSHQVTQMGQEVILRCVPISNHLYFYWYRQILGQKVEFLVSFYNNEISEKSEIFDDQFSVERPDGSNFTLKIRSTKLEDSAMYFCASSEDMTSGGVGELFFGEGSRLTVL.

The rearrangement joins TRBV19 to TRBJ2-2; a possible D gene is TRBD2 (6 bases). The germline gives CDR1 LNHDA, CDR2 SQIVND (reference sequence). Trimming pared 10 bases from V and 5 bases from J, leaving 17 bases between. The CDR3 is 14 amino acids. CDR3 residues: CAIGGGARTGELFF. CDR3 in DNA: TGTGCCATCGGGGGTGGGGCGAGAACCGGGGAGCTGTTTTTT.

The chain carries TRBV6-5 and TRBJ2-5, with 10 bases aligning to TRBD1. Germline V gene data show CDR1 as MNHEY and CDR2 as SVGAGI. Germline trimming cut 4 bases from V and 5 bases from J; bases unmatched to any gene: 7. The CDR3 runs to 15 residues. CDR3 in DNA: TGTGCCAGCAGTTCCCGGGACAGGGGACGGGAGACCCAGTACTTC. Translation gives CASSSRDRGRETQYF.

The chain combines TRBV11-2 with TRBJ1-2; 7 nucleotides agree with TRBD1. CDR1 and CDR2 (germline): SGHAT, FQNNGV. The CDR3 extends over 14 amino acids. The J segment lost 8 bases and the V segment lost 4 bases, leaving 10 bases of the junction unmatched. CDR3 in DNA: TGTGCCAGCAGCTCTCTTCAGGGGGTGGGAGGCTACACCTTC. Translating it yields CASSSLQGVGGYTF.

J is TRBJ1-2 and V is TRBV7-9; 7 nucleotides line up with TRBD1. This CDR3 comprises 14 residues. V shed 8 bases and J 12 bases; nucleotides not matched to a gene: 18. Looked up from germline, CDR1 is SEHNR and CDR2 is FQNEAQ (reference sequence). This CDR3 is CASPTGGDRVENTF. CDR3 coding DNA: TGTGCCAGCCCTACCGGGGGCGACAGGGTCGAAAACACCTTC.

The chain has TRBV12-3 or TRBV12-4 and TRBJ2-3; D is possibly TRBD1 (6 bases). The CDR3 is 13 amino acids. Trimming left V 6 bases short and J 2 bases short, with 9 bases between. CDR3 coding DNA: TGTGCCAGCAGGGGGGCTGTCACAGATACGCAGTATTTT. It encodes CASRGAVTDTQYF.

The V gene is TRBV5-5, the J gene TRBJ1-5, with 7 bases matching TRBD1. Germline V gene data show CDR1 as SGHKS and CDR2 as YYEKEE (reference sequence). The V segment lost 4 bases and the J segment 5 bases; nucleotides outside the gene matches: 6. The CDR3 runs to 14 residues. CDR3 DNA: TGTGCCAGCAGCATCGGGACAGTGGATCAGCCCCAGCATTTT. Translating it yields CASSIGTVDQPQHF.

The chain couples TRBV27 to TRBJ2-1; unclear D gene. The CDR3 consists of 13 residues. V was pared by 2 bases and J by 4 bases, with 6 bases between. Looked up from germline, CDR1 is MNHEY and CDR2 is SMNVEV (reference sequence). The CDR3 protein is CASSLGAYNEQFF. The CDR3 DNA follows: TGTGCCAGCAGTTTAGGAGCTTACAATGAGCAGTTCTTC.

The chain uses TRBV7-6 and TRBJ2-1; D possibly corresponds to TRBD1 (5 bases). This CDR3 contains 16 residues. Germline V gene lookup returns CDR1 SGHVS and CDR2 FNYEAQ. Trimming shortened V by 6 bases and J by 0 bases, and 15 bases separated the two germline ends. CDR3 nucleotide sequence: TGTGCCAGCAGTTCAGGGTCATTTGGCTCCTACAATGAGCAGTTCTTC. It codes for CASSSGSFGSYNEQFF.

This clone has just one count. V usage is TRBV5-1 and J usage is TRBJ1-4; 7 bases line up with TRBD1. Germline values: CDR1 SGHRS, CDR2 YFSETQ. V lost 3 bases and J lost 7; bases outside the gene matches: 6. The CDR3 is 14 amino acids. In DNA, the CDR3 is TGCGCCAGCAGCTCACAGGGGTCGGGTGAAAAACTGTTTTTT. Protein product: CASSSQGSGEKLFF. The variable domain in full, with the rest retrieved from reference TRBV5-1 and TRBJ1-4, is KAGVTQTPRYLIKTRGQQVTLSCSPISGHRSVSWYQQTPGQGLQFLFEYFSETQRNKGNFPGRFSGRQFSNSRSEMNVSTLELGDSALYLCASSSQGSGEKLFFGSGTQLSVL.

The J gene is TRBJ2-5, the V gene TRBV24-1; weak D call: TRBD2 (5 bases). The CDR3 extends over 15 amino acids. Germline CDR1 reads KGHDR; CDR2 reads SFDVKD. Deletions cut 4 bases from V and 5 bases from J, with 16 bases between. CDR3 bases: TGTGCCACCAGTGACCTTGGCGACCCGGGGGAGACCCAGTACTTC. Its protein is CATSDLGDPGETQYF.

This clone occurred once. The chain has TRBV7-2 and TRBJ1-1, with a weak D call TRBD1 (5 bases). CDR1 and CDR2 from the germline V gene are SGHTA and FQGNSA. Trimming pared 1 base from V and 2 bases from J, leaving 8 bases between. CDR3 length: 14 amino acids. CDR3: CASSLEGRNTEAFF. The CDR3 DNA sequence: TGTGCCAGCAGCTTAGAGGGGCGTAACACTGAAGCTTTCTTT.

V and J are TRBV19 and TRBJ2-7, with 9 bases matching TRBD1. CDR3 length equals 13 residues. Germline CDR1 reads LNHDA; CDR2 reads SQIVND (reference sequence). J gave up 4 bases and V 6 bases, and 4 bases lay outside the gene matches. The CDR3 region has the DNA TGTGCCAGTAGCCCGACAGGGGGGTACGAGCAGTACTTC. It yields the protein CASSPTGGYEQYF.

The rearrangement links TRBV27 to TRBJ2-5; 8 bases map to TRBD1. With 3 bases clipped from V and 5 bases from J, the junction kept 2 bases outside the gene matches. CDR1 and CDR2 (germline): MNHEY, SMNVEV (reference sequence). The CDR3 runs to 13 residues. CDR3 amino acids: CASSLNRGETQYF. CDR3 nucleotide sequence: TGTGCCAGCAGTTTGAACAGGGGGGAGACCCAGTACTTC.

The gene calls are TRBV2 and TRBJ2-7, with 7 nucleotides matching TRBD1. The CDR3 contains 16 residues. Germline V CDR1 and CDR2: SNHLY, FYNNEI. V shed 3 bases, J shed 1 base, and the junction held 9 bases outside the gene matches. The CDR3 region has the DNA TGTGCCAGCAGTGAGTATGGGACAGTGGAATCCTACGAGCAGTACTTC. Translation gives CASSEYGTVESYEQYF.